This T cell receptor beta chain was observed in a study of T cells after yellow fever vaccination. Study at large: Fractions containing few cells were prepared with SMART-Seq v4 Ultra Low Input.

By 5'RACE template switching, TCR cDNA was produced, with a universal primer site and UMIs added in the process. TCRdb passed the 5' RACE reads through MiXCR, listing each CDR3 protein once. Of some 500,000 distinct CDR3 sequences in the sample, less than 15% were seen once. Notes on the study in general: The bulk population could contribute abundant contaminating clonotypes to FACS-sorted repertoires. Reappearance after the booster was observed for most primary-vaccination clones (around 96% CD4, over 75% CD8).

Of note for this clonotype: Its antigen is unidentified.

This receptor was taken from a man aged 30 to 45 who received the YFV17D yellow fever vaccine. The starting material was PBMCs, obtained on the day of the yellow fever booster vaccination.

In nucleotides, the CDR3 is TGTGCCAGCAGTCCTCCGGAGGGGATAAACAATGAGCAGTTCTTC. It yields the protein CASSPPEGINNEQFF. The V and J genes are TRBV12-3 or TRBV12-4 and TRBJ2-1, with D possibly matching TRBD2 (6 bases). This CDR3 has 15 residues. Trimming left V 5 bases short and J 5 bases short, with 16 bases between.